This is a list of T cell receptor beta chains from one sample in a study of human T cells and chemical hapten exposure. From the RACE reads, TCRdb called clonotypes with MiXCR, one entry per CDR3 protein. This sample has 85,000 to 100,000 distinct CDR3 sequences, with roughly a tenth found just once. Specimen: whole blood, collected in connection with sensitization to the hapten diphenylcyclopropenone (DPC). The receptors come from a woman aged 60-75 years with alopecia areata. Some clones in this sample may be carry-over from other donors' samples. Both conserved end residues are part of each CDR3. A D gene is named only where the DNA matches it firmly. Only some rows state a clone size, as once, few, many or a class for expanded clones.

TRBJ1-1 | TRBV10-3 | - | few | CAIRPILNTEAFF | TGTGCCATCAGGCCGATCCTGAACACTGAAGCTTTCTTT
TRBJ1-1 | TRBV2 | - | many | CASAKEANTEAFF | TGTGCCAGCGCGAAGGAAGCGAACACTGAAGCTTTCTTT
TRBJ2-7 | TRBV12-3/TRBV12-4 | - | many | CASKPWVTSYEQYF | TGTGCCAGCAAACCTTGGGTGACCTCCTACGAGCAGTACTTC
TRBJ2-1 | TRBV2 | TRBD1 | - | CASKTGTGGRNEQFF | TGTGCCAGCAAGACTGGGACAGGGGGCCGCAATGAGCAGTTCTTC
TRBJ2-7 | TRBV29-1 | - | - | CSVGMDRQAVYEQYF | TGCAGCGTTGGGATGGATCGACAGGCGGTTTACGAGCAGTACTTC
TRBJ2-2 | TRBV7-2 | - | few | CASSSTGTTNTGELFF | TGTGCCAGCAGCTCTACCGGGACAACAAACACCGGGGAGCTGTTTTTT
TRBJ2-3 | TRBV29-1 | TRBD2 | - | CSASPSGGGTDTQYF | TGCAGCGCAAGTCCCAGCGGGGGGGGCACAGATACGCAGTATTTT
TRBJ1-3 | TRBV29-1 | TRBD1 | few | CSVQTGPGNTIYF | TGCAGCGTTCAGACAGGGCCTGGAAACACCATATATTTT
TRBJ2-5 | TRBV19 | - | - | CASSIGLQETQYF | TGTGCCAGTAGTATTGGACTCCAAGAGACCCAGTACTTC
TRBJ2-1 | TRBV7-6 | TRBD2 | many | CASSPSGGGPWEQFF | TGTGCCAGCAGCCCATCCGGGGGGGGGCCATGGGAGCAGTTCTTC
TRBJ1-2 | TRBV29-1 | - | many | CSVEFDRNYGYTF | TGCAGCGTTGAATTTGACAGAAACTATGGCTACACCTTC
TRBJ1-1 | TRBV4-2 | TRBD1 | - | CASSRSNRKGQGVPGTEAFF | TGTGCCAGCAGCCGGTCGAACCGAAAAGGGCAGGGGGTGCCGGGCACTGAAGCTTTCTTT
TRBJ2-7 | TRBV12-3/TRBV12-4 | - | few | CASSLGQLGEQYF | TGTGCCAGCAGTTTAGGACAGCTCGGCGAGCAGTACTTC
TRBJ1-5 | TRBV10-3 | TRBD1 | - | CAIGGEGANQPQHF | TGTGCCATCGGCGGGGAGGGGGCGAATCAGCCCCAGCATTTT
TRBJ1-2 | TRBV5-5 | - | - | CASSLEMVVGPINYGYTF | TGTGCCAGCAGCTTGGAGATGGTTGTTGGTCCTATCAACTATGGCTACACCTTC
TRBJ1-3 | TRBV30 | - | once | CAWSVGGNTIYF | TGTGCCTGGAGTGTAGGCGGAAACACCATATATTTT
TRBJ2-1 | TRBV7-9 | - | few | CASSLGAGGGGGEQFF | TGTGCCAGCAGCTTAGGGGCCGGGGGAGGAGGCGGTGAGCAGTTCTTC
TRBJ2-3 | TRBV4-1 | TRBD1 | many | CASSQDPGQGAGDTQYF | TGCGCCAGCAGCCAGGACCCGGGACAGGGGGCGGGAGATACGCAGTATTTT
TRBJ1-5 | TRBV19 | - | many | CASSPHSNQPQHF | TGTGCCAGTAGTCCCCATAGCAATCAGCCCCAGCATTTT
TRBJ2-7 | TRBV9 | TRBD2 | - | CASSPIAGSNEQYF | TGTGCCAGCAGCCCCATAGCGGGGTCGAACGAGCAGTACTTC
TRBJ1-3 | TRBV6-5 | - | many | CASSYGRVPGNTIYF | TGTGCCAGCAGTTACGGCAGGGTACCTGGAAACACCATATATTTT
TRBJ2-1 | TRBV18 | - | many | CASSSIRGSQRTYNEQFF | TGTGCCAGCTCATCTATACGGGGAAGTCAAAGGACCTACAATGAGCAGTTCTTC
TRBJ2-5 | TRBV6-2/TRBV6-3 | - | many | CASSQRGRRQETQYF | TGTGCCAGCAGTCAACGAGGGCGGCGCCAAGAGACCCAGTACTTC
TRBJ2-1 | TRBV5-1 | - | many | CASSFGGSRNEQFF | TGCGCCAGCAGCTTTGGGGGATCGCGCAATGAGCAGTTCTTC
TRBJ2-3 | TRBV19 | - | - | CASSMLATDTQYF | TGTGCCAGTAGTATGTTGGCAACAGATACGCAGTATTTT
TRBJ1-1 | TRBV18 | - | - | CASSPPGRSGGTEAFF | TGTGCCAGCTCACCACCCGGGCGGTCCGGCGGCACTGAAGCTTTCTTT
TRBJ1-1 | TRBV10-3 | TRBD1 | many | CAISDGQGPNTEAFF | TGTGCCATCAGTGACGGACAGGGGCCAAACACTGAAGCTTTCTTT
TRBJ2-7 | TRBV6-6 | - | - | CASLGGTYEQYF | TGTGCCAGCCTCGGCGGGACCTACGAGCAGTACTTC
TRBJ1-2 | TRBV30 | TRBD1 | - | CAGTGVNYGYTF | TGTGCCGGGACAGGGGTGAACTATGGCTACACCTTC
TRBJ1-2 | TRBV10-3 | - | few | CAISGTAPGYTF | TGTGCCATCAGTGGGACAGCGCCTGGCTACACCTTC
TRBJ1-5 | TRBV20-1 | - | few | CSARSGVPGNQPQHF | TGCAGTGCTAGATCCGGGGTTCCGGGCAATCAGCCCCAGCATTTT
TRBJ2-3 | TRBV6-1 | - | - | CASTMDPSTDTQYF | TGTGCCAGCACCATGGACCCTAGCACAGATACGCAGTATTTT
TRBJ2-7 | TRBV12-2 | - | - | CASRLAYGRGSSYEQYF | TGTGCAAGTCGCTTAGCGTATGGGCGGGGCAGCTCCTACGAGCAGTACTTC
TRBJ2-1 | TRBV9 | TRBD2 | many | CASSVAPRLAGYNEQFF | TGTGCCAGCAGCGTAGCGCCACGACTAGCGGGATACAATGAGCAGTTCTTC
TRBJ1-5 | TRBV10-3 | - | many | CAISETQGLGPQHF | TGTGCCATCAGTGAGACCCAGGGTCTCGGGCCCCAGCATTTT
TRBJ1-1 | TRBV5-1 | - | many | CASSWRGQNTEAFF | TGCGCCAGCAGCTGGAGGGGACAGAACACTGAAGCTTTCTTT
TRBJ2-7 | TRBV7-9 | - | many | CASSLPDMGEQYF | TGTGCCAGCAGCTTACCTGACATGGGCGAGCAGTACTTC